A selection of T cell receptor beta chains follows, all from one sample in a study of sequential checkpoint blockade in melanoma. TCRdb's table, derived via immunoSEQ multiplex PCR, lists solely in-frame clones and lacks some. The sample lists approximately 5,000 clones; over 70% were seen once. Sample: CD8+ T cells sorted from blood (inferred from file names), taken from a patient given nivolumab and ipilimumab in sequence. These receptors all come from a human donor with melanoma. The conserved cysteine and the conserved F or W are not part of the CDR3 here. The D gene is left open where the match is weak.

D gene: TRBD1
J gene: TRBJ2-2
V gene: TRBV5-1
CDR3 protein: ASSFGTVNTGELF

D gene: -
J gene: TRBJ2-1
V gene: TRBV9
CDR3 protein: ASSETGSYNEQF

D gene: TRBD2
J gene: TRBJ2-1
V gene: TRBV6-1
CDR3 protein: ASKLLAGGLNEQF

D gene: -
J gene: TRBJ2-1
V gene: TRBV5-8
CDR3 protein: ASSLVDNSYNEQF

D gene: -
J gene: TRBJ1-1
V gene: TRBV2
CDR3 protein: ASNGGMNTEAF

D gene: TRBD2
J gene: TRBJ2-1
V gene: TRBV7-6
CDR3 protein: ASSSLWTSGGNEQF

D gene: TRBD1
J gene: TRBJ2-3
V gene: TRBV4-1
CDR3 protein: ASSLGQGGNTQY

D gene: TRBD2
J gene: TRBJ2-7
V gene: TRBV7-6
CDR3 protein: ASSYSAGDGYEQY

D gene: -
J gene: TRBJ2-2
V gene: TRBV7-6
CDR3 protein: ASSRSGELF

D gene: TRBD1
J gene: TRBJ2-3
V gene: TRBV14
CDR3 protein: ASSQVNSDRGLFTDTQY

D gene: TRBD2
J gene: TRBJ2-1
V gene: TRBV7-3
CDR3 protein: ASSLSGGIDNEQF

D gene: TRBD1
J gene: TRBJ2-5
V gene: TRBV7-9
CDR3 protein: ASSLGAGTGPQETQY

D gene: -
J gene: TRBJ1-5
V gene: TRBV29-1
CDR3 protein: SALAGGQPQH

D gene: -
J gene: TRBJ1-2
V gene: TRBV19
CDR3 protein: ASSLDRSHGYT

D gene: -
J gene: TRBJ2-7
V gene: TRBV15
CDR3 protein: ATSRDRVDEQY

D gene: TRBD1
J gene: TRBJ1-3
V gene: TRBV27
CDR3 protein: ASSLYPGTGAGNTIY

D gene: -
J gene: TRBJ2-3
V gene: TRBV7-9
CDR3 protein: ASSLGGVTDTQY

D gene: -
J gene: TRBJ1-5
V gene: TRBV2
CDR3 protein: ASSEVSGFGNQPQH

D gene: -
J gene: TRBJ2-7
V gene: TRBV4-1
CDR3 protein: ASSPTGIAYEQY

D gene: -
J gene: TRBJ2-7
V gene: TRBV5-5
CDR3 protein: ASSLYYEQY

D gene: -
J gene: TRBJ1-2
V gene: TRBV6-6
CDR3 protein: ASSSMGDYYGYT

D gene: -
J gene: TRBJ2-7
V gene: TRBV9
CDR3 protein: ASSVGGVPYEQY